This TCR beta chain came from a study of identical twins. General study points: Compared with models, monozygotic twins showed more out-of-frame TCR alpha sharing.

In its sample, this clonotype was seen a few times. Its antigen is not known. Each CDR3 protein is one row after TCRdb ran MiXCR on the 5' RACE reads. The repertoire holds approximately 280,000 distinct CDR3 sequences, with about 8.3% as singletons. CDR3 length: 14 residues. Germline values: CDR1 MDHEN, CDR2 SYDVKM. V shed 6 bases and J shed 7 bases, with 16 bases lying between them. These sequences were also reported in another study, on yellow fever vaccine responses in identical twins.

What was sequenced was memory (CD45RO+) T cells sorted from blood. This receptor was taken from a young woman in good health. The rearrangement joins TRBV28 to TRBJ2-1, with a weak D call TRBD1 (6 bases). The CDR3 loop reads CASRHRDKRNEQFF. In DNA, the CDR3 is TGTGCCAGCAGACACCGGGACAAACGGAATGAGCAGTTCTTC.